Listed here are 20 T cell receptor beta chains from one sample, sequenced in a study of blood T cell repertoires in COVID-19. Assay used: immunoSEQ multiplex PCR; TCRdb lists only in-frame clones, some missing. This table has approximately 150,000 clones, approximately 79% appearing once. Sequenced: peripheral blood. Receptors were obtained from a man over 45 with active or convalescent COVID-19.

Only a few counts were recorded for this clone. The CDR3 sequence: CASSLEPGFNQPQHF. In DNA form, the CDR3 reads TGCGCCAGCAGCTTGGAACCGGGATTCAATCAGCCCCAGCATTTT. The chain has TRBV5-1 and TRBJ1-5; D unresolved. Germline CDR1 reads SGHRS; CDR2 reads YFSETQ. Trimming shortened V by 0 bases and J by 3 bases, and 10 bases separated the two germline ends. This CDR3 has 15 amino acids.

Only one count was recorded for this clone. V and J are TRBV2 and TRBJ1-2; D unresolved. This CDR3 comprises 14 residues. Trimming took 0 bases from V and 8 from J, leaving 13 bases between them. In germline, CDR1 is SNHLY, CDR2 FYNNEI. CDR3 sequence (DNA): TGTGCCAGCAGTGAAGCGAAGGACTGGGTCGGCTACACCTTC. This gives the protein CASSEAKDWVGYTF.

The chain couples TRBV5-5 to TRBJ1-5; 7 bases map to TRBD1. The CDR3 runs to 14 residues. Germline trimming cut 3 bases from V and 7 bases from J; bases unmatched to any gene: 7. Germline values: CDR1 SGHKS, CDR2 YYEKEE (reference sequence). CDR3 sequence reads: CASSWGTEGQPQHF. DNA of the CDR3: TGTGCCAGCAGCTGGGGGACAGAAGGGCAGCCCCAGCATTTT.

The CDR3 DNA reads TGTGCCAGCAGCCAAGTGAACAGGGACTATGGCTACACCTTC. Amino acids: CASSQVNRDYGYTF. This rearrangement joins TRBV14 to TRBJ1-2; D might be TRBD1 (6 bases). Trimming stripped 1 base from V and 3 bases from J, with 9 bases between. This CDR3 has 14 amino acids. Germline CDR1 is SGHDN and CDR2 is FVKESK.

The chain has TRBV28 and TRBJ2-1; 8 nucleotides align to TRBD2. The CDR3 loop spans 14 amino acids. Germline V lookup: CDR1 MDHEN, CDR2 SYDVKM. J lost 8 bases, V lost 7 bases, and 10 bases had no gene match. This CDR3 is CASIQAGVEDEQFF. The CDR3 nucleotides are TGTGCCAGCATTCAAGCGGGAGTTGAGGATGAGCAGTTCTTC.

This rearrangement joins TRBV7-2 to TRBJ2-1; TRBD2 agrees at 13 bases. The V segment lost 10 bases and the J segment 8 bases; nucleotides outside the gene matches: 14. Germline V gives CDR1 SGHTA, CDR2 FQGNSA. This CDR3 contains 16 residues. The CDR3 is CATQPPGLAGRHEQFF. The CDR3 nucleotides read TGTGCCACCCAACCACCGGGACTAGCGGGACGGCATGAGCAGTTCTTC.

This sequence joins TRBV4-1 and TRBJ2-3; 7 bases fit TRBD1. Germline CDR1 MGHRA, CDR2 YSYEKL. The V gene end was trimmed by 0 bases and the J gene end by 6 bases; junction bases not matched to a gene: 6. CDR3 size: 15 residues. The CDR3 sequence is CASSQDPQGYDTQYF. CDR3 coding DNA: TGCGCCAGCAGCCAAGATCCACAGGGGTACGATACGCAGTATTTT.

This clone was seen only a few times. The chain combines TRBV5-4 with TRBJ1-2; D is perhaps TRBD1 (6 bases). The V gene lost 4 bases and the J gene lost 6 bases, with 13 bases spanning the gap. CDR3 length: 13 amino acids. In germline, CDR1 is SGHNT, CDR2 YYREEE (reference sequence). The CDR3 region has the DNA TGTGCCAGCAGCCAACCGGACAGCCATGGCTACACCTTC. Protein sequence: CASSQPDSHGYTF. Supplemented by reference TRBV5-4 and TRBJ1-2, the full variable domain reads ETGVTQSPTHLIKTRGQQVTLRCSSQSGHNTVSWYQQALGQGPQFIFQYYREEENGRGNFPPRFSGLQFPNYSSELNVNALELDDSALYLCASSQPDSHGYTFGSGTRLTVV.

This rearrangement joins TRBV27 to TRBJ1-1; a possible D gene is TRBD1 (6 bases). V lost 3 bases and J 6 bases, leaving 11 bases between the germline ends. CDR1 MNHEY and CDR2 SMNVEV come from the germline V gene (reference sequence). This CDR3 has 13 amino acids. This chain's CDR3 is CASSFSTGSEAFF. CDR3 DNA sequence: TGTGCCAGCAGTTTCTCCACAGGGTCTGAAGCTTTCTTT.

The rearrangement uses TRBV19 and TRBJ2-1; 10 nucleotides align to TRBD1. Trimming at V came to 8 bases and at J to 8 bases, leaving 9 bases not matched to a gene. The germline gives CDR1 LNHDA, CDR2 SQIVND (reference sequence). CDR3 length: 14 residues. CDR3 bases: TGTGCCAGTTGCTACCGGACAGGGGGTGATGAGCAGTTCTTC. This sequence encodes CASCYRTGGDEQFF.

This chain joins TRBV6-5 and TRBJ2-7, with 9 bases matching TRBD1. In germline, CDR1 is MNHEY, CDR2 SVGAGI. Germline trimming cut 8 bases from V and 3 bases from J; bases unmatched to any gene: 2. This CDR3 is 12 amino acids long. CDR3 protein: CASDRGDYEQYF. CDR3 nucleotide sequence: TGTGCCAGCGACAGGGGGGACTACGAGCAGTACTTC.

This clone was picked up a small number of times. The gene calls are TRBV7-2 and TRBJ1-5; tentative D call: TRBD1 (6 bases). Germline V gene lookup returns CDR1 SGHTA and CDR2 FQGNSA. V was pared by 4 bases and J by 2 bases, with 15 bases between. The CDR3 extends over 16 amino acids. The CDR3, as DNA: TGTGCCAGCAGCTACGCGGCAGGGGATGGCAATCAGCCCCAGCATTTT. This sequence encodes CASSYAAGDGNQPQHF.

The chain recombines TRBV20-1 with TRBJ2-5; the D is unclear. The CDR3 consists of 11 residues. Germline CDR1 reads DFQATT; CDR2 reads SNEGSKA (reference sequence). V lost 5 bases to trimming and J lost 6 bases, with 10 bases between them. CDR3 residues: CSAPPKQTQYF. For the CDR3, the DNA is TGCAGTGCTCCTCCAAAGCAGACCCAGTACTTC.

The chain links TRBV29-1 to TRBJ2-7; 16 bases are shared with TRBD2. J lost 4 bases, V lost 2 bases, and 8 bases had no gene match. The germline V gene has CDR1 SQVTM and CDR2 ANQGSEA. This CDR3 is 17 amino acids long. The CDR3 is CSVESPGLAGGPYEQYF. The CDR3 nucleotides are TGCAGCGTTGAATCCCCGGGACTAGCGGGAGGGCCGTACGAGCAGTACTTC.

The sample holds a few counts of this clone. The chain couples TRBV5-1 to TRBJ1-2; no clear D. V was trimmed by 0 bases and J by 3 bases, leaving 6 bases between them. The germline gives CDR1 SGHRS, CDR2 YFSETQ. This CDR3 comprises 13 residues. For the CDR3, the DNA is TGCGCCAGCAGCTTGGAGGGAGACTATGGCTACACCTTC. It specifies CASSLEGDYGYTF. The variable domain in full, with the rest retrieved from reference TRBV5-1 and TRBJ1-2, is KAGVTQTPRYLIKTRGQQVTLSCSPISGHRSVSWYQQTPGQGLQFLFEYFSETQRNKGNFPGRFSGRQFSNSRSEMNVSTLELGDSALYLCASSLEGDYGYTFGSGTRLTVV.

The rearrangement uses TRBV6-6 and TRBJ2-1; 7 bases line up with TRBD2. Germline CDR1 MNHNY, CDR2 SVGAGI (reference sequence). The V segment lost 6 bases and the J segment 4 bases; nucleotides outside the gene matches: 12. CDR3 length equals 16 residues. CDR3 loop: CASSPRSPGGYNEQFF. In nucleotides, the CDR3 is TGTGCCAGCAGCCCTCGGTCCCCGGGGGGTTACAATGAGCAGTTCTTC.

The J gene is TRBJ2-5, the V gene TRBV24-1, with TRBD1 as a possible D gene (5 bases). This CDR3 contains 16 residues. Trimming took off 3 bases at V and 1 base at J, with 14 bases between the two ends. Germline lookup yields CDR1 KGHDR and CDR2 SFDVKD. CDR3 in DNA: TGTGCCACCAGTGATCCCTCTAGGGGTGGCCAAGAGACCCAGTACTTC. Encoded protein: CATSDPSRGGQETQYF.

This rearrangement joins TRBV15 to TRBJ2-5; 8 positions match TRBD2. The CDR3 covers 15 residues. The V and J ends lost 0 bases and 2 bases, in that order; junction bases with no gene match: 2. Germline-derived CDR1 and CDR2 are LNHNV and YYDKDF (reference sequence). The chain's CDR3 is CATSRDGTRQETQYF. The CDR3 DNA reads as TGTGCCACCAGCAGAGACGGGACTAGGCAAGAGACCCAGTACTTC. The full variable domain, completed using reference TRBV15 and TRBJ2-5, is DAMVIQNPRYQVTQFGKPVTLSCSQTLNHNVMYWYQQKSSQAPKLLFHYYDKDFNNEADTPDNFQSRRPNTSFCFLDIRSPGLGDTAMYLCATSRDGTRQETQYFGPGTRLLVL.

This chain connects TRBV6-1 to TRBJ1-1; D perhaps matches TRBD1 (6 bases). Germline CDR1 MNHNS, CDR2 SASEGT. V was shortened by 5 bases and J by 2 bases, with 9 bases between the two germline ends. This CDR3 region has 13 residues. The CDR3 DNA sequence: TGTGCCAGCAGTCTACAGGGTAACACTGAAGCTTTCTTT. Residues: CASSLQGNTEAFF.

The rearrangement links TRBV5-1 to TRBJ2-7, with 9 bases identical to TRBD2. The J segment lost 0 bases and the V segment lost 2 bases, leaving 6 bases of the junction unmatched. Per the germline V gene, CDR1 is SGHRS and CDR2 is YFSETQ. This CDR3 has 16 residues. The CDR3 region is CASSFTATSGSYEQYF. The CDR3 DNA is TGCGCCAGCAGCTTTACCGCGACTAGCGGCTCCTACGAGCAGTACTTC. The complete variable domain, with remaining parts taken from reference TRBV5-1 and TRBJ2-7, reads KAGVTQTPRYLIKTRGQQVTLSCSPISGHRSVSWYQQTPGQGLQFLFEYFSETQRNKGNFPGRFSGRQFSNSRSEMNVSTLELGDSALYLCASSFTATSGSYEQYFGPGTRLTVT.